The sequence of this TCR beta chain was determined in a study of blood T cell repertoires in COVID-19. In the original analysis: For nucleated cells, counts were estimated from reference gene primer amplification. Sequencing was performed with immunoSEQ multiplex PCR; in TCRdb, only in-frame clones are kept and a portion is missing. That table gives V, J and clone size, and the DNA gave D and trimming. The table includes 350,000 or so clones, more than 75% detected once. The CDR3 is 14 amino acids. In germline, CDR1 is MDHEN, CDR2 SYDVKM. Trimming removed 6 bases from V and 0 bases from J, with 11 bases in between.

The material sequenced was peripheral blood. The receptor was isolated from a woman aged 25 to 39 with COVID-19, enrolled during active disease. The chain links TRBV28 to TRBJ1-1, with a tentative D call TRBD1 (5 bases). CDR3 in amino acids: CASRADTLNTEAFF. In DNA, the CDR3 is TGTGCCAGCAGGGCGGACACGTTGAACACTGAAGCTTTCTTT.